Following are 7 T cell receptor beta chains from one sample sequenced in a study of T cell responses to AZD1222 COVID-19 vaccine. This table comes from immunoSEQ multiplex PCR, and its TCRdb copy is limited to in-frame clones, with some not included. This sample carries fewer than 150,000 clones, roughly nine tenths of them seen once, and the ten largest clones take around a tenth. Source: peripheral blood, taken 28 days after the second AZD1222 dose. The receptors come from an adult who received the AZD1222 COVID-19 vaccine.

This clone was seen only once. The chain couples TRBV11-2 to TRBJ1-2, with D possibly being TRBD1 (6 bases). Germline V lookup: CDR1 SGHAT, CDR2 FQNNGV. Deletions cut 0 bases from V and 7 bases from J, with 15 bases between. The CDR3 length is 15 residues. The CDR3 region is CASSLDGGRVGGYTF. The CDR3 DNA reads TGTGCCAGCAGCTTAGATGGGGGCCGAGTGGGTGGCTACACCTTC.

The chain combines TRBV11-2 with TRBJ2-7; D remains unclear. V gave up 3 bases and J gave up 4 bases, with 13 bases separating them. The germline CDR1 and CDR2 sequences are SGHAT and FQNNGV. The CDR3 length is 14 residues. The CDR3 sequence is CASSLEGPGYEQYF. The CDR3 bases are TGTGCCAGCAGCTTGGAAGGGCCTGGTTACGAGCAGTACTTC.

V and J are TRBV5-4 and TRBJ1-3; D gene ambiguous. The CDR3 is 15 amino acids. The V end lost 3 bases, the J end lost 0 bases, and 10 bases lay between the germline ends. CDR1 and CDR2 (germline): SGHNT, YYREEE (reference sequence). In DNA, the CDR3 is TGTGCCAGCAGCTCGGAGCTGGGCTCTGGAAACACCATATATTTT. It translates to CASSSELGSGNTIYF.

V usage is TRBV18 and J usage is TRBJ1-5; D is undetermined. The germline gives CDR1 KGHSH, CDR2 LQKENI. CDR3 length equals 14 residues. The germline V and J ends were trimmed by 2 bases and 7 bases, with 12 bases remaining between them. The CDR3 sequence: CASSPAVGGQPQHF. For the CDR3, the DNA is TGTGCCAGCTCACCAGCGGTGGGAGGGCAGCCCCAGCATTTT.

The chain combines TRBV7-6 with TRBJ1-1; D possibly corresponds to TRBD1 (6 bases). Trimming shortened V by 1 base and J by 5 bases, and 14 bases separated the two germline ends. Germline CDR1 SGHVS, CDR2 FNYEAQ. The length of the CDR3 is 15 residues. The DNA of the CDR3 is TGTGCCAGCAGCTTAGATCCGGGGGCCGGGACTGAAGCTTTCTTT. Amino acid sequence: CASSLDPGAGTEAFF. The full variable domain, in which reference TRBV7-6 and TRBJ1-1 provide the parts outside the CDR3, is GAGVSQSPRYKVTKRGQDVALRCDPISGHVSLYWYRQALGQGPEFLTYFNYEAQQDKSGLPNDRFSAERPEGSISTLTIQRTEQRDSAMYRCASSLDPGAGTEAFFGQGTRLTVV.

This rearrangement joins TRBV29-1 to TRBJ1-5, with unresolved D. Germline CDR1 and CDR2: SQVTM and ANQGSEA. The V gene lost 4 bases and the J gene lost 9 bases, with 10 bases spanning the gap. The CDR3 loop spans 11 amino acids. CDR3 loop: CSVGDLGPQHF. The CDR3, as DNA: TGCAGCGTTGGTGACTTGGGGCCCCAGCATTTT.

This clone came up once. This chain links TRBV5-1 with TRBJ2-1; a possible D gene is TRBD1 (6 bases). Trimming left V 0 bases short and J 2 bases short, with 15 bases between. CDR3 length equals 17 residues. Germline V gives CDR1 SGHRS, CDR2 YFSETQ. The CDR3 sequence: CASSLVISGDPYNEQFF. In nucleotides, the CDR3 is TGCGCCAGCAGCTTGGTCATCTCAGGGGACCCCTACAATGAGCAGTTCTTC.